These 11 T cell receptor beta chains came from one sample sequenced in a study of glioma-infiltrating T cells after dendritic cell vaccination. Assay: immunoSEQ multiplex PCR; the TCRdb copy retains only in-frame clones and omits some. This repertoire shows approximately 22,000 clones, about four fifths found once; its top ten account for 35% to 40%. The specimen comprised blood, sampled before dendritic cell vaccination. These receptors originate from a human donor with glioblastoma.

The chain is built from TRBV28 and TRBJ1-2; D call uncertain. Germline loops: CDR1 MDHEN, CDR2 SYDVKM. The CDR3 is 11 residues long. Trimming took 2 bases from V and 8 from J, leaving 6 bases between them. The CDR3 here is CASSLRGGYTF. The CDR3, as DNA: TGTGCCAGCAGTTTAAGAGGAGGCTACACCTTC.

The chain is built from TRBV19 and TRBJ1-2; TRBD1 is a possible D gene (6 bases). Trimming pared 8 bases from V and 5 bases from J, leaving 21 bases between. The CDR3 consists of 15 residues. In germline, CDR1 is LNHDA, CDR2 SQIVND (reference sequence). Here the CDR3 reads CASGFEQGIGYGYTF. The CDR3 DNA sequence: TGTGCCAGTGGCTTTGAGCAGGGGATTGGTTATGGCTACACCTTC.

The chain has TRBV21-1 and TRBJ2-4; the tabulated D call, TRBD1, remains unverified against the DNA. TRBV21-1 is a pseudogene segment. The CDR3 contains 19 residues. The CDR3 is CASSKARGLIVGAKNIQYF. As DNA, the CDR3 is TGTGCCAGCAGCAAAGCCAGGGGGTTAATTGTAGGGGCCAAAAACATTCAGTACTTC.

The rearrangement links TRBV4-3 to TRBJ1-2, with D possibly matching TRBD1 (5 bases). The CDR3 contains 14 residues. CDR1 is LGHNA, CDR2 YSLEER, per germline. The ends were cut back, 0 bases at V and 4 bases at J, with 9 bases in the middle. CDR3 in DNA: TGCGCCAGCAGCCAAGAGTCAGGGTCCTATGGCTACACCTTC. Translating it yields CASSQESGSYGYTF.

The genes are TRBV27 and TRBJ2-1, with 11 nucleotides matching TRBD2. CDR3 size: 16 residues. In germline, CDR1 is MNHEY, CDR2 SMNVEV (reference sequence). With V trimmed by 6 bases and J by 1 base, 5 bases remained unmatched. The CDR3 here is CASRVGLAASYNEQFF. In nucleotides, the CDR3 is TGTGCCAGCAGGGTGGGACTAGCGGCTTCCTACAATGAGCAGTTCTTC.

As concerns this clone: One end of the junction is discordant with germline, which a read error may explain. The chain has TRBV6-1 and TRBJ1-6; unclear D gene. Germline V lookup: CDR1 MNHNS, CDR2 SASEGT. CDR3 length: 15 residues. The CDR3 nucleotides read TGTGCCAGCATTTCCCGGCAGGCCTATAATTCCCCCCTCCACTTT. It specifies CASISRQAYNSPLHF.

The rearrangement joins TRBV13 to TRBJ2-6; 7 nucleotides line up with TRBD2. From germline, CDR1 is PRHDT and CDR2 FYEKMQ (reference sequence). V dropped 4 bases and J dropped 2; count of bases not matched to a gene: 5. This CDR3 contains 16 residues. For the CDR3, the DNA is TGTGCCAGCAGCTCGGGGGGTGGTGCTGGGGCCAACGTCCTGACTTTC. It is translated as CASSSGGGAGANVLTF.

This clone has just a few counts. The gene calls are TRBV7-3 and TRBJ2-3; 12 bases fit TRBD2. The ends lost 5 bases at V and 2 bases at J; junction bases unmatched: 5. Germline V gene data show CDR1 as SGHTA and CDR2 as FQGTGA. CDR3 length equals 16 residues. The CDR3 nucleotides read TGTGCCAGCAGCATACGGACTAGCGGGACCACAGATACGCAGTATTTT. Amino acids: CASSIRTSGTTDTQYF.

V and J are TRBV28 and TRBJ2-7; 9 nucleotides line up with TRBD1. J gave up 1 base and V 3 bases, and 7 bases lay outside the gene matches. Per germline, CDR1 MDHEN and CDR2 SYDVKM. The CDR3 spans 16 residues. The CDR3 is CASSFSYRGQSYEQYF. The CDR3 DNA reads as TGTGCCAGCAGTTTCTCATACAGGGGGCAGTCCTACGAGCAGTACTTC.

This chain uses TRBV4-1 with TRBJ2-2; a weak D match, TRBD1 (6 bases). The CDR3 has 17 residues. The germline gives CDR1 MGHRA, CDR2 YSYEKL. V lost 0 bases and J 4 bases, leaving 15 bases between the germline ends. The CDR3 here is CASSQDRMGAGTGELFF. The CDR3 DNA follows: TGCGCCAGCAGCCAAGATCGGATGGGGGCGGGCACCGGGGAGCTGTTTTTT.

This rearrangement joins TRBV5-1 to TRBJ2-3; D possibly corresponds to TRBD2 (6 bases). The CDR3 spans 15 residues. V lost 5 bases, J lost 2 bases, and 15 bases lay in between. CDR1 and CDR2 from the germline V gene are SGHRS and YFSETQ. DNA for the CDR3: TGCGCCAGCAGGTACTACGGGGGATCCACAGATACGCAGTATTTT. As protein: CASRYYGGSTDTQYF.